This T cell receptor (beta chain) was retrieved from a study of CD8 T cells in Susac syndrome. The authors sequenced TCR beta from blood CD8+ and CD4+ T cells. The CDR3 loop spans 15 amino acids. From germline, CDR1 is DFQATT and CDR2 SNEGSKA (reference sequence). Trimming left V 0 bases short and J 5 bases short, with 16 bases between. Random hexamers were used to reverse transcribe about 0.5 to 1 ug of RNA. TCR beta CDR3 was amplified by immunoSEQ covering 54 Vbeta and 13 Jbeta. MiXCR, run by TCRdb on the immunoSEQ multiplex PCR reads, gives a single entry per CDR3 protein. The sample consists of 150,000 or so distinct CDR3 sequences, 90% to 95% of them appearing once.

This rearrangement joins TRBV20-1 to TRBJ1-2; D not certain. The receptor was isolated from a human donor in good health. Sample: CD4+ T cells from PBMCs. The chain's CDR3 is CSARDSGAVKYGYTF. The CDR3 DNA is TGCAGTGCTAGAGATAGTGGCGCAGTAAAGTATGGCTACACCTTC.